The 7 T cell receptor beta chains below come from one sample, sequenced in a study of CD8 T cells in ankylosing spondylitis. TCRdb itself ran the 5' RACE reads through MiXCR, one entry per CDR3 protein. The repertoire has nearly 350,000 distinct CDR3 sequences, roughly 15% of them found once; the top ten carry approximately 1.1%. Sequenced material: blood, either unsorted or a sorted T cell fraction (not recorded which). The receptors derive from a male donor with ankylosing spondylitis or in good health (not recorded which).

There are many counts of this clonotype. V is TRBV5-1 and J is TRBJ1-4, with D tentatively TRBD1 (5 bases). V lost 0 bases and J 2 bases, leaving 11 bases between the germline ends. CDR3 length: 16 amino acids. Looked up from germline, CDR1 is SGHRS and CDR2 is YFSETQ. CDR3 bases: TGCGCCAGCAGCTTGGCCGGCGGGACGACTAATGAAAAACTGTTTTTT. It yields the protein CASSLAGGTTNEKLFF.

This rearrangement joins TRBV12-3 or TRBV12-4 to TRBJ1-1; 9 bases match TRBD1. This CDR3 has 14 residues. Germline trimming cut 6 bases from V and 8 bases from J; bases unmatched to any gene: 10. The CDR3 here is CASSLQGAGVEAFF. DNA of the CDR3: TGTGCCAGCAGCTTACAGGGGGCCGGGGTCGAAGCTTTCTTT.

This clonotype was observed a few times. V gene TRBV20-1 combines with J gene TRBJ1-6, with a weak D call TRBD1 (6 bases). Trimming shortened V by 6 bases and J by 7 bases, and 19 bases separated the two germline ends. From germline, CDR1 is DFQATT and CDR2 SNEGSKA (reference sequence). There are 15 residues in the CDR3. Written as DNA, the CDR3 is TGCAGTGCGAGCCATGGGGGGCTGAAGAATTCACCCCTCCACTTT. Translation gives CSASHGGLKNSPLHF.

This clonotype was observed a handful of times. The genes are TRBV6-5 and TRBJ1-2; D uncertain. The CDR3 is 13 amino acids. The V and J ends lost 4 bases and 4 bases respectively, with 10 bases between them. CDR1 and CDR2 (germline): MNHEY, SVGAGI. DNA for the CDR3: TGTGCCAGCAGTTCTTCCGCGGCCTATGGCTACACCTTC. It yields the protein CASSSSAAYGYTF.

The CDR3 DNA is TGTGCCAGCAACCCCCAAGGACTCCGTACCGGGGAGCTGTTTTTT. Protein sequence: CASNPQGLRTGELFF. V and J are TRBV5-6 and TRBJ2-2; D may be TRBD2 (5 bases). The CDR3 sequence is 15 residues long. Germline assignment: CDR1 SGHDT and CDR2 YYEEEE. V gave up 6 bases and J gave up 5 bases, with 17 bases separating them.

The rearrangement links TRBV6-6 to TRBJ1-1; TRBD1 aligns across 7 bases. The CDR3 covers 13 residues. V lost 0 bases to trimming and J lost 10 bases; unmatched junction nucleotides: 5. From germline, CDR1 is MNHNY and CDR2 SVGAGI (reference sequence). The CDR3 reads CASSYSRGQRAFF. The CDR3 DNA reads as TGTGCCAGCAGTTACTCAAGGGGACAGAGAGCTTTCTTT.

This clonotype was recorded a few times. The V call is TRBV12-3 or TRBV12-4, the J call TRBJ1-1; 8 nucleotides align to TRBD1. CDR3 length equals 15 residues. V was pared by 4 bases and J by 4 bases, with 8 bases of the junction left unmatched. The CDR3 loop is CASSSQGAGGTEAFF. CDR3 nucleotide sequence: TGTGCCAGCAGTTCCCAGGGGGCAGGGGGCACTGAAGCTTTCTTT.